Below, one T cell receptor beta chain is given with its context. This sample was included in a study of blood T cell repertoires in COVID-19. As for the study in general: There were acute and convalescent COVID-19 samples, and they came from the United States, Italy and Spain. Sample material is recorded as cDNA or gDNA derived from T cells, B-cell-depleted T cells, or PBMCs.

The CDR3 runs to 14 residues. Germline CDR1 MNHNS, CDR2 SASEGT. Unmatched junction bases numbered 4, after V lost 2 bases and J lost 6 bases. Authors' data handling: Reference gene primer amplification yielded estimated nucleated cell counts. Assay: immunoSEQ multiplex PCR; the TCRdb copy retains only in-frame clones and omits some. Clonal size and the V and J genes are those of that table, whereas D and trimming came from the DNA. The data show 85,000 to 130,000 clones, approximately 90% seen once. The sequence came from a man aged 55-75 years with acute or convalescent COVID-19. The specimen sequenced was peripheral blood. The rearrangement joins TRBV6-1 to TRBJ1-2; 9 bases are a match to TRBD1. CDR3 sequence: CASSENRGRDGYTF. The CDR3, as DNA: TGTGCCAGCAGTGAAAACAGGGGGCGAGATGGCTACACCTTC.